A selection of T cell receptor beta chains follows, all from one sample in a study of blood T cell repertoires in COVID-19. The repertoire was sequenced with immunoSEQ multiplex PCR; TCRdb's copy has only in-frame clones and lacks some. The sample carries 110,000 or so clones, about 80% recorded once. The material sequenced was peripheral blood. These receptors were collected from a man aged 65-85 years with acute or convalescent COVID-19. CDR3s include the opening cysteine and the closing phenylalanine or tryptophan. D genes are given only for firm matches. Clone size is given for some rows only: seen once, a few or many times, or a class if the clone is expanded.

. TRBJ1-6 TRBV5-4 . CASSSEQTDTLHF TGTGCCAGCAGCTCGGAACAAACGGACACCCTCCACTTT
. TRBJ2-7 TRBV2 . CASGGATYEQYF TGTGCCAGCGGCGGGGCCACCTACGAGCAGTACTTC
TRBD1 TRBJ2-7 TRBV3-1/TRBV3-2 . CARGTGAPYEQYF TGTGCCAGGGGGACAGGGGCACCCTACGAGCAGTACTTC
TRBD2 TRBJ2-5 TRBV7-6 . CASSFLAGGRETQYF TGTGCCAGCAGCTTTCTAGCGGGAGGGCGGGAGACCCAGTACTTC
TRBD1 TRBJ2-1 TRBV6-5 few CASSHRDSYNEQFF TGTGCCAGCAGCCACCGGGACAGTTACAATGAGCAGTTCTTC
. TRBJ2-2 TRBV7-2 . CASSSGSRLMNTGELFF TGTGCCAGCAGCTCCGGGTCTAGACTTATGAACACCGGGGAGCTGTTTTTT
TRBD1 TRBJ2-1 TRBV6-5 . CASSYYRGINNEQFF TGTGCCAGCAGTTACTACAGGGGGATCAACAATGAGCAGTTCTTC
TRBD1 TRBJ1-3 TRBV10-3 . CAISGQGSGNTIYF TGTGCCATCAGCGGACAGGGCTCTGGAAACACCATATATTTT
TRBD1 TRBJ2-7 TRBV10-3 . CAISGTGPIYEQYF TGTGCCATCAGCGGGACAGGGCCGATCTACGAGCAGTACTTC
TRBD2 TRBJ2-5 TRBV9 few CASSVGLTSGPQETQYF TGTGCCAGCAGCGTAGGGTTGACTAGCGGGCCGCAAGAGACCCAGTACTTC
. TRBJ2-7 TRBV29-1 . CSVWRGYEQYF TGCAGCGTTTGGCGGGGCTACGAGCAGTACTTC
TRBD2 TRBJ2-7 TRBV18 . CASSPGLAGLSYEQYF TGTGCCAGCTCACCGGGACTAGCGGGCCTATCCTACGAGCAGTACTTC
TRBD2 TRBJ2-2 TRBV6-5 . CASSGLARNTGELFF TGTGCCAGCAGCGGACTAGCGCGAAACACCGGGGAGCTGTTTTTT
. TRBJ2-7 TRBV20-1 . CSARPGFEQYF TGCAGTGCTAGACCCGGGTTCGAGCAGTACTTC